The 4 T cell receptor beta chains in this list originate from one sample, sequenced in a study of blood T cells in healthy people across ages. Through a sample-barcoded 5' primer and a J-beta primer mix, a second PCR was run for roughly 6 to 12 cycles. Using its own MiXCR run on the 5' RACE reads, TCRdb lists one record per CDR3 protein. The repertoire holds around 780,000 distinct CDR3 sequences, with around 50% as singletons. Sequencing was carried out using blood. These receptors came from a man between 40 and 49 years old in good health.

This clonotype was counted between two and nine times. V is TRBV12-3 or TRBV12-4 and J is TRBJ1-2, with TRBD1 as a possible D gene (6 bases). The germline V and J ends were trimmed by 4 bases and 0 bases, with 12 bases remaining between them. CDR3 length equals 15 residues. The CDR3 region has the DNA TGTGCCAGCAGTTCGACAGGTCCAGCTAACTATGGCTACACCTTC. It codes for CASSSTGPANYGYTF.

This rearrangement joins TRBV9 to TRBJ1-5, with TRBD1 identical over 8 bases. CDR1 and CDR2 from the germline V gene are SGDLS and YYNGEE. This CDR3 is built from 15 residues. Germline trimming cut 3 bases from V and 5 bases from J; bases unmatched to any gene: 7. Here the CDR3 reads CASSAGDRTDQPQHF. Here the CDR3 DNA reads TGTGCCAGCAGCGCAGGGGACAGGACGGATCAGCCCCAGCATTTT.

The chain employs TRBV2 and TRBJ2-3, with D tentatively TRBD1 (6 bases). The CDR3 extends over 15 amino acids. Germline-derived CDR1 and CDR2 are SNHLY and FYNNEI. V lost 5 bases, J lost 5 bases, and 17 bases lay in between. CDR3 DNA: TGTGCCAGCAGTCTCCTCGCGATAGGGGGAGATACGCAGTATTTT. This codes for CASSLLAIGGDTQYF.

The CDR3 here is CASSPLGVAHEQYF. Here the CDR3 DNA reads TGTGCCAGCAGCCCCCTCGGGGTGGCCCACGAGCAGTACTTC. The chain links TRBV7-2 to TRBJ2-7; TRBD2 might be the D (5 bases). The CDR3 extends over 14 amino acids. Germline V gene lookup returns CDR1 SGHTA and CDR2 FQGNSA. Trimming removed 5 bases from V and 5 bases from J, with 16 bases in between.